This T cell receptor (beta chain) was obtained from a study of blood T cell repertoires in COVID-19 (dated by TCRdb to 2020 to 2021). General notes on the study: Collaborator samples came from the United States, Italy and Spain and covered acute and convalescent phases of COVID-19. The material from the prospective study consisted of cDNA or gDNA derived from T cells, B-cell-depleted T cells, or PBMCs. The repertoires were released in a freely available public database meant as a resource for research on the immune response to SARS-CoV-2. Subjects who had been exposed to COVID-19, were actively infected with it, or had recovered from it provided the deeply sampled blood TCRbeta repertoires that made up the dataset. The sample metadata nearly always contained a de-identified subject ID, COVID-19 status, age in years and sex. Where available, HLA class I and class II types were obtained from metadata supplied by the sample provider rather than from assay-based typing. Samples came from the ongoing ImmuneRACE study (first 160 participants) plus 1,254 subjects from 6 global collaborators.

Via the germline V gene (reference sequence), CDR1 is PRHDT and CDR2 FYEKMQ. The CDR3 holds 15 amino acids from the cysteine to the phenylalanine. The retained sequence is limited to the CDR3, 45 bases, with the frame set at the first base. The V and J ends are trimmed by 5 bases and 2 bases, leaving 14 bases between them. This clone was recorded once. The specificity of this receptor is unknown. Base qualities are not at hand, and no much larger clone is one base apart. TCRbeta CDR3 regions were amplified from genomic DNA by means of the immunoSEQ Assay, a bias-controlled multiplex PCR. In the authors' own workflow: Within the assay, amplification of reference gene primers was used to estimate how many nucleated cells each sample contained. To quantify the absolute abundance of each unique TCRbeta CDR3 rearrangement, sequence reads were collapsed and filtered. For each sample, productive Simpson clonality was calculated by taking the square root of Simpson's diversity index across productive rearrangements. TCRdb took this table from immuneACCESS and kept in-frame rearrangements with V and J called. Such tables lack part of the clones; where checked against another copy, unresolved V genes explain under half of the gap, and the rest is unexplained. V and J calls and clone size are copied from that table; D and trimming were computed from the DNA. The sample data list approximately 180,000 clones, and 80% to 90% of these were observed just once. Around 12% of the sample belongs to the ten largest clones.

Study-wide conclusions, independent of this receptor: How much clinical and demographic metadata was included differed by source and by participant, and the metadata was provided uncurated.

At one collaborating source in Seattle, patients were enrolled during active infection and were followed longitudinally through the course of disease. Whole blood was collected in K2EDTA tubes by collaborating institutions according to the institutions' own protocols. For TCRbeta analysis, collaborator samples were shipped as frozen whole blood, as isolated PBMCs, or as DNA extracted from either sample type. This TCR was recovered from a woman of 80 years or more with COVID-19, enrolled during active disease. The specimen was peripheral blood. The rearrangement combines TRBV13 with TRBJ2-3; 7 matching bases give a weak D call of TRBD2. The nucleotide sequence reads as follows: TGTGCCAGCAGCCTGGGGGGGCGAATCACAGATACGCAGTATTTT. Translated, it reads CASSLGGRITDTQYF.